The 20 T cell receptor beta chains below all came from one sample that was sequenced in a study of T cell responses to AZD1222 COVID-19 vaccine. Measured with immunoSEQ multiplex PCR; TCRdb has only the in-frame clones, and not every one. This repertoire shows some 150,000 clones, about 87% found once; its top ten account for about 3.7%. The sample here was peripheral blood, taken on day 0 of MenACWY control vaccination. Receptors were obtained from an adult in good health.

The chain links TRBV7-9 to TRBJ2-7; no clear D. Germline assignment: CDR1 SEHNR and CDR2 FQNEAQ (reference sequence). Trimming removed 0 bases at V and 6 bases at J, with 6 bases between. The CDR3 consists of 12 residues. The CDR3 DNA follows: TGTGCCAGCAGCTTAGCATCCACCGAGCAGTACTTC. It codes for CASSLASTEQYF.

Notes on this clone: This sample includes further DNA sequences coding for the same CDR3. V and J are TRBV19 and TRBJ1-1; D not resolved. Between the trimmed V and J ends, which lost 1 base and 3 bases, there was a span of 12 bases. This CDR3 has 15 amino acids. Germline CDR1 LNHDA, CDR2 SQIVND (reference sequence). CDR3 loop: CASSIGTAIDTEAFF. In DNA, the CDR3 is TGTGCCAGTAGTATAGGGACGGCCATCGACACTGAAGCTTTCTTT.

The V call is TRBV10-3, the J call TRBJ1-1; 7 positions match TRBD1. With 10 bases clipped from V and 5 bases from J, the junction kept 7 bases outside the gene matches. This CDR3 has 12 residues. Looked up from germline, CDR1 is ENHRY and CDR2 is SYGVKD. DNA for the CDR3: TGTGCCACCCACCAACAGGGGACTGAAGCTTTCTTT. As protein: CATHQQGTEAFF.

V usage is TRBV5-6 and J usage is TRBJ2-7, with D perhaps TRBD1 (5 bases). The CDR3 covers 11 residues. With 4 bases removed from V and 6 bases from J, the gap between germline ends came to 8 bases. Germline V gives CDR1 SGHDT, CDR2 YYEEEE. Here the CDR3 reads CASSQGPEQYF. DNA of the CDR3: TGTGCCAGCAGCCAGGGTCCCGAGCAGTACTTC.

The gene calls are TRBV28 and TRBJ1-1; D is ambiguous. The CDR3 runs to 10 residues. CDR1 and CDR2 (germline): MDHEN, SYDVKM. V lost 5 bases to trimming and J lost 10 bases, with 8 bases between them. This CDR3 is CASSPRSAFF. CDR3 DNA: TGTGCCAGCAGTCCACGTTCAGCTTTCTTT.

V is TRBV5-6 and J is TRBJ2-5; 9 bases line up with TRBD2. Germline V gene lookup returns CDR1 SGHDT and CDR2 YYEEEE. The CDR3 spans 14 residues. V dropped 7 bases and J dropped 4; count of bases not matched to a gene: 8. The chain's CDR3 is CASGGRGGPETQYF. In DNA, the CDR3 is TGTGCCAGCGGCGGGAGGGGGGGCCCAGAGACCCAGTACTTC.

The rearrangement links TRBV10-3 to TRBJ2-7; 8 bases are shared with TRBD1. CDR3 length: 14 amino acids. The germline CDR1 and CDR2 sequences are ENHRY and SYGVKD. Trimming at V came to 6 bases and at J to 0 bases, leaving 4 bases not matched to a gene. The CDR3 region is CAIRTGATSYEQYF. CDR3 coding DNA: TGTGCCATCAGGACAGGGGCTACCTCCTACGAGCAGTACTTC.

V and J are TRBV11-3 and TRBJ2-1, with TRBD2 identical over 7 bases. With 2 bases clipped from V and 7 bases from J, the junction kept 14 bases outside the gene matches. This CDR3 is 17 amino acids long. CDR1 is SGHNT and CDR2 is YENEEA in the germline V gene. CDR3 residues: CASSLRERRGDGNEQFF. CDR3 in DNA: TGTGCCAGCAGCTTACGGGAACGCCGGGGGGATGGGAATGAGCAGTTCTTC.

With regard to this clone: Other DNA sequences from this sample encode an identical CDR3 as well. The V gene is TRBV6-5, the J gene TRBJ1-1, with 8 positions matching TRBD1. Unmatched junction bases numbered 6, after V lost 5 bases and J lost 4 bases. CDR3 size: 14 residues. Germline V lookup: CDR1 MNHEY, CDR2 SVGAGI. CDR3 in amino acids: CASSRTGSGTEAFF. The CDR3 coding sequence is TGTGCCAGCAGTAGGACAGGGTCGGGCACTGAAGCTTTCTTT.

The gene calls are TRBV3-1 (or the pseudogene TRBV3-2) and TRBJ1-5; a possible D gene is TRBD1 (6 bases). Per germline, CDR1 LGHDT and CDR2 YNNKEL (reference sequence). The CDR3 is 16 amino acids. V was pared by 3 bases and J by 5 bases, with 17 bases between. This CDR3 reads CASSQSSGVSYQPQHF. DNA for the CDR3: TGTGCCAGCAGCCAGTCCTCAGGGGTTAGTTATCAGCCCCAGCATTTT.

The DNA for the CDR3 is TGTGCCAGCGGGGGCTTATCCACAGATACGCAGTATTTT. It is translated as CASGGLSTDTQYF. The chain has TRBV6-5 and TRBJ2-3; a possible D gene is TRBD1 (6 bases). Germline loops: CDR1 MNHEY, CDR2 SVGAGI. V was clipped by 8 bases and J by 2 bases, with 11 bases between them. The CDR3 length is 13 residues.

The sample holds one count of this clone. The chain combines TRBV5-4 with TRBJ2-3, with D possibly being TRBD1 (5 bases). Germline loops: CDR1 SGHNT, CDR2 YYREEE (reference sequence). Trimming removed 3 bases at V and 14 bases at J, with 13 bases between. The CDR3 covers 11 residues. The CDR3 region is CASSWGRVWYF. CDR3 sequence (DNA): TGTGCCAGCAGCTGGGGCCGGGTATGGTATTTT.

Turning to this clone: Other DNA sequences of this sample code for an identical CDR3. The chain uses TRBV19 and TRBJ1-5; D gene ambiguous. CDR1 and CDR2 from the germline V gene are LNHDA and SQIVND (reference sequence). The CDR3 covers 14 residues. V was pared by 3 bases and J by 0 bases, with 6 bases between. The CDR3 loop reads CASSIWDSNQPQHF. The CDR3 bases are TGTGCCAGTAGTATCTGGGATAGCAATCAGCCCCAGCATTTT.

The CDR3 DNA reads as TGTGCCAGCAGGGCTGGACTGACCTACAATGAGCAGTTCTTC. Amino acids: CASRAGLTYNEQFF. This chain connects TRBV2 to TRBJ2-1, with TRBD2 as a possible D gene (5 bases). V lost 6 bases to trimming and J lost 2 bases, with 11 bases between them. CDR3 size: 14 residues. Germline lookup yields CDR1 SNHLY and CDR2 FYNNEI.

J is TRBJ1-5 and V is TRBV5-1, with unresolved D. The CDR3 extends over 15 amino acids. Germline-derived CDR1 and CDR2 are SGHRS and YFSETQ. The V end lost 4 bases, the J end lost 1 base, and 12 bases lay between the germline ends. The CDR3 coding sequence is TGCGCCAGCAGCCCTACCGCTGGGAGCAATCAGCCCCAGCATTTT. Translating it yields CASSPTAGSNQPQHF.

The chain links TRBV9 to TRBJ2-3; possibly TRBD1 for D (5 bases). V shed 3 bases and J shed 0 bases, with 17 bases lying between them. The CDR3 length is 17 residues. CDR1 is SGDLS and CDR2 is YYNGEE in the germline V gene. CDR3 nucleotide sequence: TGTGCCAGCAGCGAGATACAGGCCTTGTCTAGCACAGATACGCAGTATTTT. This translates into CASSEIQALSSTDTQYF.

This chain joins TRBV10-3 and TRBJ1-5; tentatively, D is TRBD1 (6 bases). Germline CDR1 is ENHRY and CDR2 is SYGVKD. The CDR3 loop spans 13 amino acids. Trimming took 11 bases from V and 6 from J, leaving 17 bases between them. The CDR3 reads CASEEGGGQPQHF. The CDR3 region has the DNA TGTGCCTCTGAGGAGGGGGGGGGTCAGCCCCAGCATTTT.

The rearrangement uses TRBV10-3 and TRBJ1-1, with 9 bases identical to TRBD1. The junction had 6 bases not matched to a gene; V was cut back by 6 bases and J by 4 bases. The CDR3 loop spans 14 amino acids. In germline, CDR1 is ENHRY, CDR2 SYGVKD. The CDR3 DNA reads TGTGCCATCAGGGGACAGGGTCGGGGCACTGAAGCTTTCTTT. Residues: CAIRGQGRGTEAFF.

The rearrangement joins TRBV7-2 to TRBJ2-3; unclear D gene. V was clipped by 5 bases and J by 6 bases, with 18 bases between them. Germline assignment: CDR1 SGHTA and CDR2 FQGNSA. The CDR3 runs 15 residues. CDR3 in amino acids: CASSPHHISTDTQYF. As DNA, the CDR3 is TGTGCCAGCAGCCCACACCACATATCCACGGATACGCAGTATTTT. Supplemented by reference TRBV7-2 and TRBJ2-3, the full variable domain reads GAGVSQSPSNKVTEKGKDVELRCDPISGHTALYWYRQSLGQGLEFLIYFQGNSAPDKSGLPSDRFSAERTGGSVSTLTIQRTQQEDSAVYLCASSPHHISTDTQYFGPGTRLTVL.

This rearrangement joins TRBV4-2 to TRBJ2-3, with a possible D match to TRBD2 (6 bases). CDR1 is LGHNA and CDR2 is YNFKEQ in the germline V gene. Trimming pared 0 bases from V and 0 bases from J, leaving 10 bases between. The length of the CDR3 is 16 residues. The CDR3 here is CASSQDSGVSTDTQYF. The CDR3 region has the DNA TGTGCCAGCAGCCAAGATTCGGGAGTTAGCACAGATACGCAGTATTTT.